The 20 T cell receptor beta chains listed next were all sequenced from one sample in a study of OX40 agonist ivuxolimab in advanced cancers. Repertoires were generated with immunoSEQ multiplex PCR, while TCRdb's copy carries only in-frame clones and drops some. The sample lists some 81,000 clones; over 70% were seen once. Sample: CD4+ or CD8+ T cells sorted from blood, taken in a trial of the OX40 agonist ivuxolimab. These receptors came from an adult with an advanced solid tumor such as melanoma, head and neck, liver or kidney cancer.

This clone was detected only once. This chain connects TRBV30 to TRBJ1-1, with 8 bases fitting TRBD1. The CDR3 spans 15 residues. Germline V CDR1 and CDR2: GTSNPN, SVGIG (reference sequence). The V gene end was trimmed by 5 bases and the J gene end by 7 bases; junction bases not matched to a gene: 15. DNA of the CDR3: TGTGCCTGGGGACCGCGGTGGGGACAGGTCTTTGAAGCTTTCTTT. It encodes CAWGPRWGQVFEAFF.

The rearrangement joins TRBV5-8 to TRBJ1-5; D is undetermined. Per the germline V gene, CDR1 is SGHTS and CDR2 is YDEGEE. The V and J ends lost 2 bases and 0 bases respectively, with 12 bases between them. CDR3 length equals 16 residues. The CDR3 spells CASSLGAGVSNQPQHF. CDR3 bases: TGTGCCAGCAGCTTAGGAGCCGGGGTTAGCAATCAGCCCCAGCATTTT.

The rearrangement links TRBV4-1 to TRBJ1-4; D may be TRBD1 (5 bases). The CDR3 runs 17 residues. Germline V gene sequence: CDR1 MGHRA, CDR2 YSYEKL. Trimming left V 3 bases short and J 6 bases short, with 20 bases between. The CDR3 coding sequence is TGCGCCAGCAGCCACCGGGTTCTTCCAGGGAGAGATGAAAAACTGTTTTTT. Its protein product is CASSHRVLPGRDEKLFF.

The genes are TRBV29-1 and TRBJ1-2, with 11 bases matching TRBD1. CDR1 and CDR2 (germline): SQVTM, ANQGSEA. The CDR3 contains 14 residues. V trimming: 7 bases; J trimming: 1 base; junction bases outside the gene matches: 5. The CDR3 protein is CSGSGTGGNYGYTF. DNA of the CDR3: TGCAGCGGTTCCGGGACAGGGGGTAACTATGGCTACACCTTC.

The chain joins TRBV27 to TRBJ1-6, with D possibly matching TRBD1 (5 bases). This CDR3 region has 13 residues. The germline V gene encodes CDR1 MNHEY and CDR2 SMNVEV (reference sequence). Between the trimmed V and J ends, which lost 5 bases and 10 bases, there was a span of 12 bases. DNA for the CDR3: TGTGCCAGCAGTCCCCGGGGGGGATCACCCCTCCACTTT. As protein: CASSPRGGSPLHF.

The rearrangement uses TRBV6-5 and TRBJ1-2; 9 bases map to TRBD1. This CDR3 comprises 13 residues. Germline V lookup: CDR1 MNHEY, CDR2 SVGAGI. V was clipped by 5 bases and J by 7 bases; unmatched bases: 5. CDR3 region: CASSPGQGIGYTF. In nucleotides, the CDR3 is TGTGCCAGCAGTCCCGGACAGGGGATTGGCTACACCTTC.

The count of this clone is one. The chain employs TRBV4-2 and TRBJ1-2, with D unresolved. CDR1 LGHNA and CDR2 YNFKEQ come from the germline V gene. The V and J ends lost 1 base and 6 bases respectively, with 6 bases between them. There are 12 residues in the CDR3. This CDR3 reads CASSQAKDGYTF. CDR3 coding DNA: TGTGCCAGCAGCCAAGCAAAAGATGGCTACACCTTC.

This chain links TRBV4-3 with TRBJ2-7; D may be TRBD1 or TRBD2 (5 bases each). V lost 8 bases and J 3 bases, leaving 20 bases between the germline ends. Germline loops: CDR1 LGHNA, CDR2 YSLEER. There are 15 residues in the CDR3. Written as DNA, the CDR3 is TGCGCCAGCTCTCGTAGACGGGACGGATACTACGAGCAGTACTTC. This sequence encodes CASSRRRDGYYEQYF.

The chain couples TRBV5-5 to TRBJ1-1; weak D call: TRBD1 (6 bases). The germline CDR1 and CDR2 sequences are SGHKS and YYEKEE (reference sequence). The CDR3 totals 15 residues. Trimming cost V 4 bases and J 5 bases, with 18 bases left between them. The CDR3 DNA sequence: TGTGCCAGCAGCCCGTGGGGGGGCGCGTCGACTGAAGCTTTCTTT. Translation: CASSPWGGASTEAFF.

This chain joins TRBV19 and TRBJ1-6; 11 bases map to TRBD1. The CDR3 length is 15 residues. J was trimmed by 11 bases and V by 5 bases; bases with no gene match: 8. Germline V CDR1 and CDR2: LNHDA, SQIVND (reference sequence). The CDR3: CASSASGTGGAPLHF. For the CDR3, the DNA is TGTGCCAGTAGTGCATCCGGGACAGGGGGGGCACCCCTCCACTTT.

Only one count was recorded for this clone. The chain recombines TRBV28 with TRBJ2-3; 11 nucleotides line up with TRBD1. V dropped 7 bases and J dropped 4; count of bases not matched to a gene: 7. The CDR3 is made up of 15 amino acids. Germline V gene sequence: CDR1 MDHEN, CDR2 SYDVKM. CDR3 protein: CASTVGQGGADTQYF. The DNA for the CDR3 is TGTGCCAGCACCGTGGGACAGGGGGGGGCAGATACGCAGTATTTT.

The rearrangement joins TRBV10-3 to TRBJ2-1; 11 bases align to TRBD2. This CDR3 is built from 13 residues. The germline V gene encodes CDR1 ENHRY and CDR2 SYGVKD. V lost 7 bases to trimming and J lost 7 bases; unmatched junction nucleotides: 3. CDR3 nucleotides: TGTGCCATCACCCTAGCGGGGGGAAATGAGCAGTTCTTC. This translates into CAITLAGGNEQFF.

The chain recombines TRBV5-6 with TRBJ1-2; 8 bases are a match to TRBD1. The V gene's germline CDR1 is SGHDT and CDR2 YYEEEE. This CDR3 is 14 amino acids long. V was pared by 3 bases and J by 6 bases, with 7 bases of the junction left unmatched. CDR3 coding DNA: TGTGCCAGCAGCTCCAGACAGGGGTCGGATGGCTACACCTTC. Translated, it gives CASSSRQGSDGYTF. Using reference TRBV5-6 and TRBJ1-2 for the parts outside the CDR3, the full variable domain is DAGVTQSPTHLIKTRGQQVTLRCSPKSGHDTVSWYQQALGQGPQFIFQYYEEEERQRGNFPDRFSGHQFPNYSSELNVNALLLGDSALYLCASSSRQGSDGYTFGSGTRLTVV.

This clone was counted between two and nine times. The chain employs TRBV5-4 and TRBJ2-7; 9 bases align to TRBD1. The germline V gene has CDR1 SGHNT and CDR2 YYREEE (reference sequence). With V trimmed by 4 bases and J by 5 bases, 10 bases remained unmatched. CDR3 size: 15 residues. The CDR3 sequence: CASSGRTGDYHEQYF. The CDR3 region has the DNA TGTGCCAGCAGCGGTCGGACAGGGGACTACCACGAGCAGTACTTC. Together with reference TRBV5-4 and TRBJ2-7, the CDR3 gives the full variable domain: ETGVTQSPTHLIKTRGQQVTLRCSSQSGHNTVSWYQQALGQGPQFIFQYYREEENGRGNFPPRFSGLQFPNYSSELNVNALELDDSALYLCASSGRTGDYHEQYFGPGTRLTVT.

J is TRBJ2-5 and V is TRBV6-5, with 9 nucleotides matching TRBD1. CDR3 length equals 15 residues. Losses at the gene ends were 6 bases for V and 0 bases for J; bases not matched to a gene: 5. In germline, CDR1 is MNHEY, CDR2 SVGAGI. The CDR3 DNA sequence: TGTGCCAGCAGACCCGGGACAGGGAACCAAGAGACCCAGTACTTC. Its protein is CASRPGTGNQETQYF.

V usage is TRBV19 and J usage is TRBJ1-5; the D gene is possibly TRBD1 (5 bases). V dropped 3 bases and J dropped 4 bases, with 16 bases sitting between them. CDR1 is LNHDA and CDR2 is SQIVND in the germline V gene (reference sequence). CDR3 length: 16 residues. CDR3 DNA: TGTGCCAGTAGTATTCAGCATTTGGGGGGGAATCAGCCCCAGCATTTT. It is translated as CASSIQHLGGNQPQHF.

The chain has TRBV20-1 and TRBJ2-1; D is unclear. Germline CDR1 DFQATT, CDR2 SNEGSKA (reference sequence). This CDR3 spans 11 amino acids. Trimming shortened V by 6 bases and J by 6 bases, and 9 bases separated the two germline ends. In DNA form, the CDR3 reads TGCAGTGCAGGATTGATCAATGAGCAGTTCTTC. This translates into CSAGLINEQFF.

The genes are TRBV19 and TRBJ2-2, with TRBD2 matching 8 bases. This CDR3 has 15 residues. The trim removed 2 bases at V and 8 bases at J, leaving 7 bases unmatched. The V gene's germline CDR1 is LNHDA and CDR2 SQIVND (reference sequence). CDR3 sequence reads: CASSIMYGRGGELFF. CDR3 nucleotides: TGTGCCAGTAGTATAATGTACGGGAGGGGAGGGGAGCTGTTTTTT.

This rearrangement joins TRBV6-5 to TRBJ2-5; D not certain. Trimming took 7 bases from V and 3 from J, leaving 18 bases between them. The CDR3 is 15 residues long. The germline CDR1 and CDR2 sequences are MNHEY and SVGAGI. For the CDR3, the DNA is TGTGCCAGCACACCGTCACACTCGGGTAAAGAGACCCAGTACTTC. It yields the protein CASTPSHSGKETQYF.

The chain couples TRBV5-1 to TRBJ1-1; D call uncertain. The V end lost 0 bases, the J end lost 6 bases, and 9 bases lay between the germline ends. Germline V gives CDR1 SGHRS, CDR2 YFSETQ. This CDR3 comprises 13 residues. The CDR3 DNA sequence: TGCGCCAGCAGCTTGGCCGAGAGGGCTGAAGCTTTCTTT. Translating it yields CASSLAERAEAFF.